Described below is a single T cell receptor beta chain sequence and its context. Its binding antigen is unknown. Qualities for individual bases were not recorded, and no much larger clone is one base off. Counted from cysteine to phenylalanine, this CDR3 has 16 amino acids. The DNA shown is the 48-base CDR3, in frame from base 1. V is reduced by 6 bases and J by 5 bases, leaving a spacing of 22 bases between them. CDR1 is given as MDHEN and CDR2 as SYDVKM, both from the germline V gene. Sequencing instrument: Illumina HiSeq 2500. Quantitative 5'-RACE with molecular barcodes was the method used to prepare the TCR beta libraries. The paper's data handling went like this. A new computational method, built on a probabilistic model of VDJ rearrangement, was used to identify disease-linked TCR variants. Using fastp trimming at Q25 and MiXCR clonotype assembly, TCRdb reanalyzed the public sequencing data and kept in-frame beta chains. Each entry merges the rows of one CDR3 protein and shows their most common DNA and genes. TCRdb's processing, not the authors', yielded these V and J calls. Here the sample has 350,000 to 400,000 distinct CDR3 sequences; approximately 22% occur a single time. The ten top clones hold over 10% of the sample.

These data come from a study of CD8 T cells in ankylosing spondylitis (dated by TCRdb to between 2016 and 2019). Background for the entire study: The study set out to find disease-linked TCR variants by profiling T cell receptor beta repertoires in ankylosing spondylitis patients and healthy donors. In total, the full study cohort was made up of roughly 110 healthy donors and 25 or so ankylosing spondylitis patients. Peripheral blood was sampled, and synovial fluid was also collected from ankylosing spondylitis patients. What the research found in general, with its limitations: Significant enrichment of the disease-linked clones was reported in matched synovial fluid samples from ankylosing spondylitis patients. A TCR beta motif made up of eight or nine highly homologous amino acid variants appeared to be characteristic of blood from ankylosing spondylitis patients. Some motif variants were previously reported in synovial fluid and blood of reactive arthritis patients, suggesting common disease-initiation mechanisms. The disease-linked clones showed a CD8+ phenotype and occurred at relatively low frequencies in peripheral blood.

The sequenced sample was blood, either unsorted or a sorted T cell fraction (not recorded which). The chain uses TRBV28 and TRBJ2-5; TRBD2 is a weak D gene call, 6 bases matching. The TCR originated in a male donor with ankylosing spondylitis or in good health (not recorded which). The CDR3 has the sequence CASSYQGGGVWETQYF. The nucleotide sequence is given as TGTGCCAGCAGCTACCAGGGAGGAGGGGTGTGGGAGACCCAGTACTTC. Extended through the reference TRBV28 and TRBJ2-5 proteins, this CDR3 yields the full variable domain: DVKVTQSSRYLVKRTGEKVFLECVQDMDHENMFWYRQDPGLGLRLIYFSYDVKMKEKGDIPEGYSVSREKKERFSLILESASTNQTSMYLCASSYQGGGVWETQYFGPGTRLLVL.